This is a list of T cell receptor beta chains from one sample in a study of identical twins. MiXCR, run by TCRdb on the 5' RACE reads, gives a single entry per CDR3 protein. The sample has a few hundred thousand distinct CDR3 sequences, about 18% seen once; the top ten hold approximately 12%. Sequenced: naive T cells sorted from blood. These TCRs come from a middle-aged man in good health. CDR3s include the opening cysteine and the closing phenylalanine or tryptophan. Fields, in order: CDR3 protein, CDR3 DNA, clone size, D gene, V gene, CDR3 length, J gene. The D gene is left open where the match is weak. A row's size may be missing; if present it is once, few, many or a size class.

CASKDASNSYEQYF | TGTGCCAGCAAGGACGCTTCCAACTCCTACGAGCAGTACTTC | many | - | TRBV28 | 14 | TRBJ2-7
CASSLAFSPSGRRYNEQFF | TGCGCCAGCAGCTTGGCGTTTTCTCCTAGCGGGAGAAGGTACAATGAGCAGTTCTTC | many | TRBD2 | TRBV5-1 | 19 | TRBJ2-1
CASSYGQGLNEQFF | TGTGCCAGCAGTTACGGGCAGGGTTTGAATGAGCAGTTCTTC | - | - | TRBV6-5 | 14 | TRBJ2-1
CASSRPATPEQFF | TGTGCCAGCAGTCGCCCGGCCACGCCCGAGCAGTTCTTC | - | - | TRBV12-3/TRBV12-4 | 13 | TRBJ2-1
CASSRRLAGGLNTQYF | TGTGCCAGCAGCCGAAGACTAGCGGGAGGGTTGAATACGCAGTATTTT | - | TRBD2 | TRBV7-2 | 16 | TRBJ2-3
CASSSRDLYEQYF | TGTGCCAGCAGCTCCCGGGACTTGTACGAGCAGTACTTC | - | - | TRBV5-8 | 13 | TRBJ2-7
CASSPEDYSKETQYF | TGTGCCAGCAGCCCCGAGGACTATTCTAAAGAGACCCAGTACTTC | few | - | TRBV7-9 | 15 | TRBJ2-5
CASSLATEIHEQFF | TGTGCCAGCAGCTTAGCGACGGAGATCCATGAGCAGTTCTTC | - | - | TRBV7-2 | 14 | TRBJ2-1
CASRHSGGYEQYF | TGTGCCAGCAGGCACAGTGGGGGTTACGAGCAGTACTTC | many | - | TRBV27 | 13 | TRBJ2-7
CASSPLAGGPGTQYF | TGTGCCAGCAGCCCTCTAGCGGGAGGGCCCGGTACGCAGTATTTT | many | TRBD2 | TRBV12-3/TRBV12-4 | 15 | TRBJ2-3
CASSQQPPSGSHYEQYF | TGCGCCAGCAGCCAACAACCCCCTAGCGGATCTCACTACGAGCAGTACTTC | - | TRBD2 | TRBV4-3 | 17 | TRBJ2-7
CASSIRGLSNQPQHF | TGTGCCAGCAGTATCAGGGGATTGTCCAATCAGCCCCAGCATTTT | - | - | TRBV12-3/TRBV12-4 | 15 | TRBJ1-5
CASSQAPGLVDEQYF | TGCGCCAGCAGCCAGGCACCGGGACTAGTCGACGAGCAGTACTTC | many | TRBD2 | TRBV5-1 | 15 | TRBJ2-7
CASSWAGLAYNEQFF | TGTGCCAGCAGTTGGGCGGGACTAGCTTACAATGAGCAGTTCTTC | - | TRBD2 | TRBV27 | 15 | TRBJ2-1
CATSRDRSGANVLTF | TGTGCCACCAGCAGAGATCGGTCTGGGGCCAACGTCCTGACTTTC | few | - | TRBV15 | 15 | TRBJ2-6
CASSLGQFLTGPAYEQYF | TGTGCCAGCAGCTTAGGCCAATTCCTGACAGGGCCTGCCTACGAGCAGTACTTC | - | TRBD1 | TRBV11-2 | 18 | TRBJ2-7
CASSGGVLEQFF | TGTGCCAGCAGCGGCGGGGTTCTTGAGCAGTTCTTC | many | - | TRBV7-9 | 12 | TRBJ2-1
CASSSRLARFREQFF | TGTGCCAGCAGCTCTAGACTAGCGAGGTTCAGGGAGCAGTTCTTC | many | TRBD2 | TRBV7-9 | 15 | TRBJ2-1
CASSLARRGLLTPSSYNEQFF | TGTGCCAGCAGTTTAGCGCGCAGGGGTTTACTTACCCCGAGCTCCTACAATGAGCAGTTCTTC | - | - | TRBV12-3/TRBV12-4 | 21 | TRBJ2-1
CASRWGPAGPHEQYF | TGTGCCAGCAGATGGGGCCCAGCGGGACCCCACGAGCAGTACTTC | - | TRBD2 | TRBV5-6 | 15 | TRBJ2-7
CASSVLLAGTNTGELFF | TGTGCCAGCAGCGTCTTATTAGCGGGTACGAACACCGGGGAGCTGTTTTTT | few | TRBD2 | TRBV9 | 17 | TRBJ2-2
CASSLASRGNTIYF | TGTGCCAGCAGCTTGGCCAGTAGAGGAAACACCATATATTTT | few | - | TRBV7-9 | 14 | TRBJ1-3
CSASLTSRQETQYF | TGCAGTGCTTCGCTGACTAGCCGTCAAGAGACCCAGTACTTC | - | TRBD2 | TRBV20-1 | 14 | TRBJ2-5
CASSLFPFQETQYF | TGTGCCAGCAGCTTGTTTCCTTTTCAAGAGACCCAGTACTTC | - | - | TRBV5-5 | 14 | TRBJ2-5
CASGHRENNSPLHF | TGCGCCAGCGGTCACAGGGAAAATAATTCACCCCTCCACTTT | many | - | TRBV4-1 | 14 | TRBJ1-6
CAISPGLALTDTQYF | TGTGCCATCAGTCCGGGGCTAGCGCTCACAGATACGCAGTATTTT | many | - | TRBV10-3 | 15 | TRBJ2-3
CSVGTGNYEQYF | TGCAGCGTTGGGACAGGGAACTACGAGCAGTACTTC | few | TRBD1 | TRBV29-1 | 12 | TRBJ2-7
CASRPLQGTDYNEQFF | TGTGCCAGCAGGCCCCTTCAGGGAACCGACTACAATGAGCAGTTCTTC | many | - | TRBV28 | 16 | TRBJ2-1
CASSSDGNQPQHF | TGTGCCAGCAGCTCCGACGGGAATCAGCCCCAGCATTTT | many | - | TRBV7-2 | 13 | TRBJ1-5
CSGTGAGYGYTF | TGCAGCGGCACCGGGGCCGGCTATGGCTACACCTTC | - | - | TRBV29-1 | 12 | TRBJ1-2
CASSYSRAEETQYF | TGTGCCAGCAGTTACTCGAGGGCGGAAGAGACCCAGTACTTC | - | - | TRBV6-2/TRBV6-3 | 14 | TRBJ2-5
CASSLVREASYEQYF | TGCGCCAGCAGCTTGGTCAGGGAGGCGTCCTACGAGCAGTACTTC | - | - | TRBV5-1 | 15 | TRBJ2-7
CASKGLGNQPQHF | TGTGCCAGCAAAGGGTTGGGGAACCAGCCCCAGCATTTT | - | - | TRBV27 | 13 | TRBJ1-5
CASRNIDGAIYNEQFF | TGCGCCAGCAGAAATATTGATGGGGCCATATACAATGAGCAGTTCTTC | few | - | TRBV5-1 | 16 | TRBJ2-1
CASSPWQGGTDTQYF | TGTGCCAGCAGTCCCTGGCAGGGCGGCACAGATACGCAGTATTTT | - | - | TRBV6-1 | 15 | TRBJ2-3
CSASGRLTDTQYF | TGCAGCGCCTCGGGACGGCTCACAGATACGCAGTATTTT | few | - | TRBV29-1 | 13 | TRBJ2-3
CASSWFRDRVFDEQFF | TGTGCCAGCAGTTGGTTCCGGGACAGGGTGTTCGATGAGCAGTTCTTC | - | TRBD1 | TRBV6-2/TRBV6-3 | 16 | TRBJ2-1